The clone carrying this T cell receptor (beta chain) was found a few times. Construction of the TCR beta libraries employed iRepertoire HTBI primers in conjunction with Arm-PCR of CDR3 regions. From the multiplex PCR reads, TCRdb called clonotypes with MiXCR, one entry per CDR3 protein. The repertoire has roughly 400,000 distinct CDR3 sequences, under 25% of them found once; the top ten carry 13% to 15%. The data were obtained in a study of regulatory T cells in long-lasting Graves disease. The time point denotes: persistent/refractory GD, antithyroid drugs over 5 years with positive TRAb. The TCR library was made from RNA extracted from PBMCs. This CDR3 has 12 residues. Between the trimmed V and J ends, which lost 10 bases and 8 bases, there was a span of 18 bases. The germline V gene encodes CDR1 MRHNA and CDR2 SNTAGT.

The chain uses TRBV6-4 and TRBJ2-7; no clear D. This material consisted of peripheral blood mononuclear cells (PBMCs), taken when the disease was refractory, from a patient treated with antithyroid drugs. This TCR was sampled from a female donor with Graves disease. The CDR3 loop is CAIPGPIMQQYF. In DNA form, the CDR3 reads TGTGCCATCCCTGGACCCATTATGCAGCAGTACTTC.